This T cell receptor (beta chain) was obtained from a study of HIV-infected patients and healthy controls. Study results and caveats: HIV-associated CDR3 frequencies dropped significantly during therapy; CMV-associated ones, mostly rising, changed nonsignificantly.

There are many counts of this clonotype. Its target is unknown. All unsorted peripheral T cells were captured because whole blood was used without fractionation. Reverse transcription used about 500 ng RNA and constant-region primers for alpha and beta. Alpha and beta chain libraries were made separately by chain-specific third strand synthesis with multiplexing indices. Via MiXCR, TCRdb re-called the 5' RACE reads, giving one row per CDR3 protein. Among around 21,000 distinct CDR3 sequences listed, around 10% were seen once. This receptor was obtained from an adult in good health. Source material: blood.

The CDR3 sequence: CASSFRGSGNTIYF. CDR3 nucleotide sequence: TGTGCCAGCAGTTTTAGGGGCTCTGGAAACACCATATATTTT. This chain links TRBV27 with TRBJ1-3, with D possibly being TRBD1 (5 bases). The germline V and J ends were trimmed by 3 bases and 0 bases, with 6 bases remaining between them. CDR1 and CDR2 from the germline V gene are MNHEY and SMNVEV (reference sequence). The CDR3 extends over 14 amino acids.